The 19 T cell receptor beta chains in this list originate from one sample, sequenced in a study of early T cells in non-severe SARS-CoV-2 infection. TCRdb independently ran MiXCR on the 5' RACE reads; one entry per CDR3 protein. The sample contains around 62,000 distinct CDR3 sequences, around 12% of which appear only once. The sequencing sample was made of whole blood. The source of these receptors is an adult who was a healthcare worker with PCR-confirmed SARS-CoV-2 infection or an uninfected control (not recorded which).

This clonotype was seen repeatedly, ten times or more. The chain is built from TRBV30 and TRBJ2-7; 10 bases match TRBD1. CDR1 and CDR2 from the germline V gene are GTSNPN and SVGIG (reference sequence). Germline trimming cut 3 bases from V and 3 bases from J; bases unmatched to any gene: 8. The CDR3 runs 15 residues. The CDR3 coding sequence is TGTGCCTGGAGCGATGACAGGGGGCTCCACTACGAGCAGTACTTC. Translation: CAWSDDRGLHYEQYF.

This clonotype was seen only a few times. The rearrangement links TRBV24-1 to TRBJ2-3; D remains ambiguous. The length of the CDR3 is 13 residues. Per the germline V gene, CDR1 is KGHDR and CDR2 is SFDVKD. With 0 bases removed from V and 4 bases from J, the gap between germline ends came to 4 bases. CDR3 region: CATSDLPSDTQYF. For the CDR3, the DNA is TGTGCCACCAGTGATTTGCCTTCAGATACGCAGTATTTT.

This clonotype came up many times. V and J are TRBV7-2 and TRBJ2-5; the match to TRBD2 covers 7 bases. Trimming cost V 1 base and J 1 base; bases outside gene matches: 0. The CDR3 is 14 amino acids. Germline lookup yields CDR1 SGHTA and CDR2 FQGNSA. The CDR3 coding sequence is TGTGCCAGCAGCTTAGGCGGGAGCCAAGAGACCCAGTACTTC. Residues: CASSLGGSQETQYF.

This clonotype was recorded at least ten times. The rearrangement joins TRBV9 to TRBJ2-3; 7 nucleotides match TRBD1. Per germline, CDR1 SGDLS and CDR2 YYNGEE. Trimming at V came to 0 bases and at J to 0 bases, leaving 4 bases not matched to a gene. This CDR3 has 16 residues. CDR3 region: CASSVEQGVSTDTQYF. The DNA for the CDR3 is TGTGCCAGCAGCGTAGAGCAGGGGGTTAGCACAGATACGCAGTATTTT.

This clonotype was found a few times. The rearrangement uses TRBV7-7 and TRBJ2-2; a possible D gene is TRBD2 (5 bases). Trimming pared 5 bases from V and 7 bases from J, leaving 17 bases between. The CDR3 runs to 15 residues. CDR1 is SSHAT and CDR2 is FNYEAQ in the germline V gene (reference sequence). The CDR3 loop is CASSRKLGDGGELFF. CDR3 sequence (DNA): TGTGCCAGCAGCCGTAAACTAGGTGATGGCGGGGAGCTGTTTTTT.

A few counts support this clonotype. V gene TRBV7-9 combines with J gene TRBJ2-5, with a tentative D call TRBD2 (5 bases). The CDR3 spans 14 residues. V was shortened by 5 bases and J by 3 bases, with 13 bases between the two germline ends. The germline gives CDR1 SEHNR, CDR2 FQNEAQ (reference sequence). The CDR3 sequence is CASSLGKGKETQYF. CDR3 DNA: TGTGCCAGCAGCCTCGGGAAGGGTAAAGAGACCCAGTACTTC.

This clonotype was seen ten or more times. The genes are TRBV5-1 and TRBJ2-3; 10 bases agree with TRBD2. The CDR3 consists of 18 residues. Germline V CDR1 and CDR2: SGHRS, YFSETQ. V lost 4 bases, J lost 0 bases, and 11 bases stayed unmatched. The DNA of the CDR3 is TGCGCCAGCAGCGGACGGACTAGCGGTATATCTAGCACAGATACGCAGTATTTT. It is translated as CASSGRTSGISSTDTQYF.

At least ten counts were recorded for this clonotype. The genes are TRBV9 and TRBJ2-1, with D possibly matching TRBD2 (5 bases). V gave up 6 bases and J gave up 0 bases, with 7 bases separating them. Germline lookup yields CDR1 SGDLS and CDR2 YYNGEE. CDR3 size: 13 residues. CDR3 protein: CASTRDSYNEQFF. The CDR3 bases are TGTGCCAGCACCCGGGACTCCTACAATGAGCAGTTCTTC.

This clonotype was picked up many times. The chain joins TRBV30 to TRBJ2-7, with D perhaps TRBD1 (6 bases). The V end was cut by 2 bases, the J end by 2 bases, with 10 bases between. Germline CDR1 is GTSNPN and CDR2 is SVGIG (reference sequence). This CDR3 has 13 amino acids. CDR3 DNA: TGTGCCTGGAGTAGGACAGCCGCCTACGAGCAGTACTTC. Its protein is CAWSRTAAYEQYF.

This clonotype was detected ten times or more. The V gene is TRBV7-9, the J gene TRBJ2-3; no reliable D call. CDR3 length: 17 residues. The germline V gene encodes CDR1 SEHNR and CDR2 FQNEAQ (reference sequence). V was trimmed by 0 bases and J by 0 bases, leaving 13 bases between them. The CDR3 loop is CASSLAHAAPSTDTQYF. The DNA of the CDR3 is TGTGCCAGCAGCTTAGCGCATGCAGCGCCGAGCACAGATACGCAGTATTTT.

The chain combines TRBV5-1 with TRBJ2-2; possible D gene TRBD2, 6 bases. V was trimmed by 0 bases and J by 4 bases, leaving 16 bases between them. The CDR3 runs 17 residues. The germline V gene encodes CDR1 SGHRS and CDR2 YFSETQ. DNA for the CDR3: TGCGCCAGCAGCTTGGGTTCCGGGAGTTTCGGCACCGGGGAGCTGTTTTTT. It translates to CASSLGSGSFGTGELFF.

This clonotype turned up a few times. CDR3 sequence reads: CASRGGQGAYEQYF. CDR3 bases: TGTGCCAGCAGAGGTGGGCAGGGCGCCTACGAGCAGTACTTC. The rearrangement joins TRBV5-4 to TRBJ2-7; TRBD1 might be the D (5 bases). V shed 5 bases and J shed 2 bases, with 14 bases lying between them. The CDR3 is made up of 14 amino acids. Per the germline V gene, CDR1 is SGHNT and CDR2 is YYREEE (reference sequence).

There are a few counts of this clonotype. This chain connects TRBV12-3 or TRBV12-4 to TRBJ1-5; 8 positions match TRBD1. V gave up 7 bases and J gave up 4 bases; unmatched junction bases: 9. There are 15 residues in the CDR3. The CDR3 loop is CASTLPGTGNQPQHF. The DNA of the CDR3 is TGTGCCAGCACTCTACCCGGGACAGGAAATCAGCCCCAGCATTTT.

This clonotype has more than one count but fewer than ten. CDR3 DNA: TGCGCCAGCCGTTCCCGGACAGATAACACAGATACGCAGTATTTT. Translated: CASRSRTDNTDTQYF. The chain links TRBV5-1 to TRBJ2-3; perhaps TRBD1 as D (6 bases). In germline, CDR1 is SGHRS, CDR2 YFSETQ. Deletions cut 7 bases from V and 2 bases from J, with 17 bases between. The CDR3 contains 15 residues. Supplemented by reference TRBV5-1 and TRBJ2-3, the full variable domain reads KAGVTQTPRYLIKTRGQQVTLSCSPISGHRSVSWYQQTPGQGLQFLFEYFSETQRNKGNFPGRFSGRQFSNSRSEMNVSTLELGDSALYLCASRSRTDNTDTQYFGPGTRLTVL.

This clonotype was found a few times. The V and J genes are TRBV4-1 and TRBJ2-1, with a possible D match to TRBD2 (5 bases). CDR1 is MGHRA and CDR2 is YSYEKL in the germline V gene. CDR3 length: 14 amino acids. With 4 bases removed from V and 7 bases from J, the gap between germline ends came to 14 bases. The CDR3 nucleotides read TGCGCCAGCAGCCCCCTCCGGACTTCGAATGAGCAGTTCTTC. Its protein is CASSPLRTSNEQFF.

The chain combines TRBV11-2 with TRBJ2-2; D remains ambiguous. CDR1 is SGHAT and CDR2 is FQNNGV in the germline V gene. Deletions cut 5 bases from V and 6 bases from J, with 10 bases between. The CDR3 is 13 amino acids. The CDR3 sequence: CASSIGLAGELFF. The CDR3 nucleotides read TGTGCCAGCAGCATCGGCTTAGCCGGGGAGCTGTTTTTT.

This sequence joins TRBV28 and TRBJ2-1; the match to TRBD2 covers 16 bases. The CDR3 loop spans 17 amino acids. Germline V lookup: CDR1 MDHEN, CDR2 SYDVKM. V shed 5 bases and J 4 bases; nucleotides not matched to a gene: 5. CDR3 region: CASSTGLAGGRYNEQFF. The CDR3, as DNA: TGTGCCAGCAGTACGGGACTAGCGGGAGGGAGATACAATGAGCAGTTCTTC. Variable domain in full (rest from reference TRBV28 and TRBJ2-1): DVKVTQSSRYLVKRTGEKVFLECVQDMDHENMFWYRQDPGLGLRLIYFSYDVKMKEKGDIPEGYSVSREKKERFSLILESASTNQTSMYLCASSTGLAGGRYNEQFFGPGTRLTVL.

This clonotype came up many times. J is TRBJ1-1 and V is TRBV5-1; a weak D match, TRBD1 (6 bases). The length of the CDR3 is 13 residues. V was clipped by 2 bases and J by 6 bases, with 11 bases between them. Looked up from germline, CDR1 is SGHRS and CDR2 is YFSETQ. CDR3 nucleotide sequence: TGCGCCAGCAGCTTACAGGGATACGCTGAAGCTTTCTTT. The encoded protein is CASSLQGYAEAFF.

A few counts support this clonotype. The chain links TRBV29-1 to TRBJ1-1, with D perhaps TRBD1 (6 bases). The CDR3 length is 15 residues. Germline-derived CDR1 and CDR2 are SQVTM and ANQGSEA. With 8 bases removed from V and 0 bases from J, the gap between germline ends came to 19 bases. The CDR3: CSSQGGWGMNTEAFF. In DNA form, the CDR3 reads TGCAGCTCCCAAGGGGGTTGGGGCATGAACACTGAAGCTTTCTTT.